Only a few counts were recorded for the clone carrying this TCR beta chain. In the original workflow: Amplification with reference gene primers provided the estimates of nucleated cell counts. Produced via immunoSEQ multiplex PCR; TCRdb's table is partial and in-frame only. That table furnishes V, J and clone size, whereas the DNA furnished D and trimming. The data contain 390,000 or so clones, around four fifths of them singletons. These data come from a study of blood T cell repertoires in COVID-19. Study details: T cells, B-cell-depleted T cells, or PBMCs provided the cDNA or gDNA that served as material.

Participants' reported clinical history set cohort assignment. Per germline, CDR1 LGHDT and CDR2 YNNKEL (reference sequence). V gave up 0 bases and J gave up 6 bases, with 8 bases separating them. The CDR3 length is 13 residues. This chain joins TRBV3-1 (or the pseudogene TRBV3-2) and TRBJ1-1, with D unresolved. The source material was PBMCs or T cells enriched from blood (not recorded which). The source of this sequence is a woman in her 50s who had recovered from COVID-19. This chain's CDR3 is CASSQDISSEAFF. For the CDR3, the DNA is TGTGCCAGCAGCCAAGATATTTCCTCTGAAGCTTTCTTT.